This T cell receptor (beta chain) was sequenced in a study of CD8 T cells in ankylosing spondylitis. TCRdb reprocessed the 5' RACE reads via MiXCR and lists one record per CDR3 protein. The table includes about 220,000 distinct CDR3 sequences, around 7.9% detected once. The V end lost 4 bases, the J end lost 10 bases, and 12 bases lay between the germline ends. Germline CDR1 reads SGDLS; CDR2 reads YYNGEE. This CDR3 is built from 13 residues. This clonotype was seen many times. Its antigen is undetermined. Whole-study findings and limits: For ankylosing spondylitis blood, a TCR beta motif of seven to nine highly homologous variants appeared characteristic. Disease-associated clones were reportedly significantly overrepresented in matched ankylosing spondylitis synovial fluid.

The sample consisted of blood, either unsorted or a sorted T cell fraction (not recorded which). The TCR was taken from a male donor with ankylosing spondylitis. V usage is TRBV9 and J usage is TRBJ1-6; a weak D match, TRBD1 (5 bases). As DNA, the CDR3 is TGTGCCAGCAGCTCGAGGGGCTCGTCACCCCTCCACTTT. Its translation: CASSSRGSSPLHF.